These T cell receptor beta chains were read from a single sample in a study of OX40 agonist ivuxolimab in advanced cancers. Sequencing used immunoSEQ multiplex PCR; TCRdb keeps in-frame clones, though not all of them. Of fewer than 85,000 clones in the sample, more than 75% were seen once. The material was CD4+ or CD8+ T cells sorted from blood, obtained in a trial of the OX40 agonist ivuxolimab. All receptors come from an adult with an advanced solid tumor such as melanoma, head and neck, liver or kidney cancer. Both conserved end residues are part of each CDR3. The D gene is left open where the match is weak. Clone size appears in some rows only: once, few, many, or a class for an expanded clone.

J gene | clone size | D gene | V gene | CDR3 DNA | CDR3 protein
TRBJ1-1 | NA | NA | TRBV5-5 | TGTGCCAGCAGCTTGGGCGGCCAGGGCGAAGCTTTCTTT | CASSLGGQGEAFF
TRBJ2-1 | NA | NA | TRBV19 | TGTGCCAGTACGGGACTCGCCAATTTAAACCAGTTCTTC | CASTGLANLNQFF
TRBJ2-7 | NA | TRBD2 | TRBV6-5 | TGTGCCAGCACCCTAGCGGATTCCGGATTGGCGAGTTTC | CASTLADSGLASF
TRBJ1-2 | NA | TRBD1 | TRBV7-2 | TGTGCCAGCAGCTTAGCGACAGGGCAGTCTGGCTACACCTTC | CASSLATGQSGYTF
TRBJ2-1 | once | TRBD2 | TRBV7-8 | TGTGCCAGCAGCTTAGCGGCTTTGGCTAGCGGTAGCTCCTACAATGAGCAGTTCTTC | CASSLAALASGSSYNEQFF
TRBJ2-1 | NA | NA | TRBV28 | TGTGCCAGCAAACCCCCTAGGTCGAGGCTCCTAGGGAATGAGCAGTTCTTC | CASKPPRSRLLGNEQFF
TRBJ2-7 | NA | TRBD2 | TRBV5-1 | TGCGCCAGCAGGGGAGGGATTGGCGAGCAGTACTTC | CASRGGIGEQYF
TRBJ2-3 | NA | NA | TRBV29-1 | TGCAGCGCCTCCGGGGTCAGCACAGATACGCAGTATTTT | CSASGVSTDTQYF
TRBJ2-1 | NA | NA | TRBV7-9 | TGTGCCAGCAGCTCCGGGTCCTACAATGAGCAGTTCTTC | CASSSGSYNEQFF
TRBJ1-2 | NA | TRBD1 | TRBV19 | TGTGCCAGTAGTATCAGCGAGGGGGCAAGATATGGCTACACCTTC | CASSISEGARYGYTF
TRBJ1-5 | NA | TRBD1 | TRBV10-3 | TGTGCCATCAGTGAAGGGACAGGGAATCAGCCCCAGCATTTT | CAISEGTGNQPQHF
TRBJ1-3 | NA | NA | TRBV9 | TGTGCCAGCAACCAAAGGGGTTCTGGAAACACCATATATTTT | CASNQRGSGNTIYF